A single sample gave rise to the 29 T cell receptor beta chains below, sequenced in a study of blood T cell repertoires in COVID-19. The method was immunoSEQ multiplex PCR; TCRdb's version includes in-frame clones alone and lacks a portion of them. The sample yields some 76,000 clones, over 75% seen once. Sequencing was carried out using peripheral blood. These receptor sequences come from a man aged 50-60 years with acute or convalescent COVID-19.

The chain combines TRBV29-1 with TRBJ1-3; D is unclear. With 2 bases removed from V and 2 bases from J, the gap between germline ends came to 7 bases. The CDR3 loop spans 13 amino acids. Germline CDR1 SQVTM, CDR2 ANQGSEA. The chain's CDR3 is CSVEHGAGNTIYF. CDR3 coding DNA: TGCAGCGTTGAACACGGGGCTGGAAACACCATATATTTT.

The V call is TRBV5-6, the J call TRBJ1-2, with D maybe TRBD1 (5 bases). The germline gives CDR1 SGHDT, CDR2 YYEEEE. Trimming left V 0 bases short and J 2 bases short, with 11 bases between. The CDR3 is 15 residues long. CDR3 region: CASSLGTGGNYGYTF. The CDR3 DNA follows: TGTGCCAGCAGCTTGGGGACGGGGGGAAACTATGGCTACACCTTC.

This rearrangement joins TRBV20-1 to TRBJ1-4, with D possibly being TRBD1 (5 bases). The CDR3 length is 14 residues. From germline, CDR1 is DFQATT and CDR2 SNEGSKA (reference sequence). V lost 3 bases, J lost 7 bases, and 15 bases lay in between. CDR3 nucleotides: TGCAGTGCTAGTCCGGCAGGGTTAATTGAAAAACTGTTTTTT. It yields the protein CSASPAGLIEKLFF.

In its sample, this clone was seen once. This chain uses TRBV6-5 with TRBJ1-2, with D tentatively TRBD1 (5 bases). The CDR3 is 14 amino acids. Trimming stripped 0 bases from V and 3 bases from J, with 8 bases between. Germline CDR1 and CDR2: MNHEY and SVGAGI. The CDR3 bases are TGTGCCAGCAGTTACTCTGGCAGGGACTATGGCTACACCTTC. Amino acid sequence: CASSYSGRDYGYTF.

V gene TRBV5-1 combines with J gene TRBJ2-3; 8 bases line up with TRBD2. Germline lookup yields CDR1 SGHRS and CDR2 YFSETQ. This CDR3 spans 17 amino acids. Trimming took 4 bases from V and 2 from J; bases not matched to a gene: 12. CDR3 in amino acids: CASSPTGSSGSTDTQYF. The DNA of the CDR3 is TGCGCCAGCAGCCCGACCGGGTCTAGCGGGTCCACAGATACGCAGTATTTT.

V and J are TRBV18 and TRBJ1-1; tentative D call: TRBD1 (5 bases). The V end was cut by 4 bases, the J end by 7 bases, with 10 bases between. Germline-derived CDR1 and CDR2 are KGHSH and LQKENI. There are 12 residues in the CDR3. The DNA for the CDR3 is TGTGCCAGCTCACTTTCGGGGGATGAAGCTTTCTTT. Amino acid sequence: CASSLSGDEAFF.

This clone was seen more than once but under ten times. The rearrangement links TRBV11-3 to TRBJ2-7; tentative D call: TRBD2 (5 bases). The germline V and J ends were trimmed by 5 bases and 5 bases, with 13 bases remaining between them. The CDR3 runs to 13 residues. CDR1 and CDR2 (germline): SGHNT, YENEEA. CDR3 bases: TGTGCCAGCAGCCTCAACGGGAAGCACGAGCAGTACTTC. Translation gives CASSLNGKHEQYF.

The rearrangement uses TRBV5-1 and TRBJ2-5; 9 bases are a match to TRBD1. Germline V gene lookup returns CDR1 SGHRS and CDR2 YFSETQ. The J segment lost 5 bases and the V segment lost 4 bases, leaving 9 bases of the junction unmatched. The CDR3 has 15 amino acids. The CDR3 protein is CASSPVGQGGETQYF. In DNA, the CDR3 is TGCGCCAGCAGCCCAGTGGGACAGGGAGGGGAGACCCAGTACTTC.

This rearrangement joins TRBV6-1 to TRBJ1-1; D gene uncertain. V was clipped by 3 bases and J by 6 bases, with 14 bases between them. The CDR3 contains 14 residues. The germline CDR1 and CDR2 sequences are MNHNS and SASEGT. CDR3 sequence: CASSEAVVNPEAFF. The CDR3 bases are TGTGCCAGCAGTGAGGCGGTCGTTAACCCTGAAGCTTTCTTT.

The gene calls are TRBV3-1 (or the pseudogene TRBV3-2) and TRBJ2-1, with 10 bases identical to TRBD2. The CDR3 contains 16 residues. The germline gives CDR1 LGHDT, CDR2 YNNKEL (reference sequence). V gave up 4 bases and J gave up 1 base; unmatched junction bases: 4. The CDR3 here is CASSLDSGRSYNEQFF. CDR3 nucleotides: TGTGCCAGCAGCCTAGATAGCGGGAGGTCCTACAATGAGCAGTTCTTC.

The chain carries TRBV19 and TRBJ1-5; D perhaps matches TRBD1 (6 bases). The CDR3 consists of 14 residues. V gave up 5 bases and J gave up 2 bases, with 10 bases separating them. Per germline, CDR1 LNHDA and CDR2 SQIVND (reference sequence). CDR3: CASSERQGNQPQHF. The CDR3, as DNA: TGTGCCAGTAGTGAACGACAGGGCAATCAGCCCCAGCATTTT.

The V gene is TRBV3-1 (or the pseudogene TRBV3-2), the J gene TRBJ2-5; a possible D gene is TRBD1 (6 bases). CDR3 length equals 14 residues. Trimming shortened V by 4 bases and J by 6 bases, and 15 bases separated the two germline ends. CDR1 LGHDT and CDR2 YNNKEL come from the germline V gene (reference sequence). CDR3 DNA sequence: TGTGCCAGCAGCCGCGAGGGGGTCAGGCAGACCCAGTACTTC. This sequence encodes CASSREGVRQTQYF.

This chain uses TRBV5-5 with TRBJ1-3; 7 nucleotides agree with TRBD1. V lost 4 bases, J lost 0 bases, and 4 bases stayed unmatched. CDR3 size: 15 residues. The germline V gene encodes CDR1 SGHKS and CDR2 YYEKEE (reference sequence). The CDR3 sequence is CASSPTGLSGNTIYF. CDR3 in DNA: TGTGCCAGCAGCCCGACAGGGCTCTCTGGAAACACCATATATTTT.

The chain is built from TRBV6-5 and TRBJ2-3; D call uncertain. The CDR3 contains 11 residues. In germline, CDR1 is MNHEY, CDR2 SVGAGI. Trimming took 7 bases from V and 6 from J, leaving 8 bases between them. The CDR3 here is CASTDGDTQYF. The CDR3 DNA reads as TGTGCCAGCACCGACGGGGATACGCAGTATTTT.

The V and J genes are TRBV4-2 and TRBJ2-6; tentative D call: TRBD1 (5 bases). Between the trimmed V and J ends, which lost 4 bases and 4 bases, there was a span of 23 bases. Germline CDR1 is LGHNA and CDR2 is YNFKEQ. This CDR3 is built from 19 residues. For the CDR3, the DNA is TGTGCCAGCAGCCTCGCCCCTAACCCCCAGGGTGGCGGGGCCAACGTCCTGACTTTC. It translates to CASSLAPNPQGGGANVLTF.

The rearrangement uses TRBV7-9 and TRBJ2-7; no clear D gene. The V gene lost 5 bases and the J gene lost 7 bases, with 33 bases spanning the gap. The length of the CDR3 is 19 residues. Germline lookup yields CDR1 SEHNR and CDR2 FQNEAQ (reference sequence). The CDR3 nucleotides read TGTGCCAGCAGCCCAACCCCGAGTCACCAACAACCCGATACGCGGGAGCAGTACTTC. It translates to CASSPTPSHQQPDTREQYF.

The chain carries TRBV30 and TRBJ1-1; maybe TRBD1 (6 bases). The V and J ends lost 2 bases and 1 base respectively, with 20 bases between them. The germline V gene encodes CDR1 GTSNPN and CDR2 SVGIG (reference sequence). There are 17 residues in the CDR3. The CDR3 region is CAWSRGRVPGQNTEAFF. CDR3 nucleotides: TGTGCCTGGAGTCGGGGCAGGGTCCCGGGACAGAACACTGAAGCTTTCTTT.

This rearrangement joins TRBV19 to TRBJ2-5; perhaps TRBD2 as D (6 bases). Germline CDR1 LNHDA, CDR2 SQIVND (reference sequence). The germline V and J ends were trimmed by 9 bases and 2 bases, with 16 bases remaining between them. This CDR3 is 14 amino acids long. CDR3 amino acids: CASSPWGEQETQYF. Written as DNA, the CDR3 is TGTGCCAGCTCTCCCTGGGGGGAACAAGAGACCCAGTACTTC. Variable domain in full (rest from reference TRBV19 and TRBJ2-5): DGGITQSPKYLFRKEGQNVTLSCEQNLNHDAMYWYRQDPGQGLRLIYYSQIVNDFQKGDIAEGYSVSREKKESFPLTVTSAQKNPTAFYLCASSPWGEQETQYFGPGTRLLVL.

The chain uses TRBV5-6 and TRBJ1-6; D unresolved. Trimming took 8 bases from V and 8 from J, leaving 20 bases between them. The CDR3 consists of 15 residues. Germline CDR1 reads SGHDT; CDR2 reads YYEEEE. The CDR3 DNA reads as TGTGCCAGTTACAGCCTCCAAGTTCAGTATTCACCCCTCCACTTT. As protein: CASYSLQVQYSPLHF.

V is TRBV4-3 and J is TRBJ1-4; maybe TRBD1 (6 bases). The CDR3 contains 15 residues. Germline V lookup: CDR1 LGHNA, CDR2 YSLEER. V was pared by 2 bases and J by 5 bases, with 12 bases between. CDR3 DNA sequence: TGCGCCAGCAGCCAATTAGGACAGAAAAATGAAAAACTGTTTTTT. It yields the protein CASSQLGQKNEKLFF.

The V call is TRBV5-8, the J call TRBJ1-5; D is possibly TRBD1 (5 bases). The CDR3 covers 13 residues. Deletions cut 4 bases from V and 4 bases from J, with 9 bases between. Germline CDR1 SGHTS, CDR2 YDEGEE. CDR3 DNA sequence: TGTGCCAGCAGCACTGGACAAAATCAGCCCCAGCATTTT. This gives the protein CASSTGQNQPQHF.

This clone was seen more than once but under ten times. The genes are TRBV27 and TRBJ1-6; TRBD1 matches 8 bases. The length of the CDR3 is 19 residues. The V segment lost 0 bases and the J segment 1 base; nucleotides outside the gene matches: 8. CDR1 is MNHEY and CDR2 is SMNVEV in the germline V gene (reference sequence). The CDR3 nucleotides read TGTGCCAGCAGTTTATCCATCGGACAGGGTTCATCCTATAATTCACCCCTCCACTTT. Its protein product is CASSLSIGQGSSYNSPLHF.

V gene TRBV5-6 combines with J gene TRBJ1-1, with D perhaps TRBD1 (6 bases). CDR1 and CDR2 (germline): SGHDT, YYEEEE. CDR3 length equals 15 residues. Deletions cut 2 bases from V and 1 base from J, with 12 bases between. CDR3 protein: CASSFIDRTNTEAFF. As DNA, the CDR3 is TGTGCCAGCAGCTTCATAGACAGGACGAACACTGAAGCTTTCTTT.

The chain uses TRBV3-1 (or the pseudogene TRBV3-2) and TRBJ1-2; D is unclear. The CDR3 has 16 amino acids. Germline V gene data show CDR1 as LGHDT and CDR2 as YNNKEL (reference sequence). V dropped 1 base and J dropped 6 bases, with 18 bases sitting between them. CDR3 sequence (DNA): TGTGCCAGCAGCCAAGGGGCTTTGGGCATTTCAGATGGCTACACCTTC. This sequence encodes CASSQGALGISDGYTF.

This clone was recorded a few times. The chain joins TRBV6-6 to TRBJ1-4; D perhaps matches TRBD1 (5 bases). The germline V gene has CDR1 MNHNY and CDR2 SVGAGI (reference sequence). Trimming left V 0 bases short and J 8 bases short, with 7 bases between. This CDR3 contains 13 residues. Here the CDR3 reads CASSYSQGEKLFF. In DNA form, the CDR3 reads TGTGCCAGCAGTTACTCCCAGGGCGAAAAACTGTTTTTT.

This clone has only a few counts. The V call is TRBV19, the J call TRBJ2-1; 9 bases are a match to TRBD1. The length of the CDR3 is 14 residues. Per the germline V gene, CDR1 is LNHDA and CDR2 is SQIVND (reference sequence). With 4 bases clipped from V and 5 bases from J, the junction kept 3 bases outside the gene matches. CDR3 in DNA: TGTGCCAGTAGTACCCGGGACAGGGACAATGAGCAGTTCTTC. Encoded protein: CASSTRDRDNEQFF.

CDR3 DNA: TGTGCCAGCAGCGGTCAACAGGGGACTAATGAAAAACTGTTTTTT. Translation: CASSGQQGTNEKLFF. V and J are TRBV9 and TRBJ1-4; the match to TRBD1 covers 7 bases. V shed 3 bases and J 2 bases; nucleotides not matched to a gene: 4. CDR3 length: 15 residues. CDR1 and CDR2 (germline): SGDLS, YYNGEE.

DNA for the CDR3: TGTGCCTGGACCAGTCAGGCCGATAGCAATCAGCCCCAGCATTTT. This translates into CAWTSQADSNQPQHF. The chain is built from TRBV30 and TRBJ1-5; the D is unclear. This CDR3 comprises 15 residues. V was clipped by 4 bases and J by 0 bases, with 13 bases between them. Per the germline V gene, CDR1 is GTSNPN and CDR2 is SVGIG (reference sequence).

This clone occurred once. V usage is TRBV19 and J usage is TRBJ1-1; TRBD1 matches 7 bases. J lost 3 bases, V lost 9 bases, and 7 bases had no gene match. The CDR3 contains 13 residues. The V gene's germline CDR1 is LNHDA and CDR2 SQIVND (reference sequence). The CDR3 bases are TGTGCCAGAGTAGGGGGCGAGGACACTGAAGCTTTCTTT. Protein sequence: CARVGGEDTEAFF.